The source of this TCR beta chain is a study of blood T cell repertoires in COVID-19. Overall study context: T cells, B-cell-depleted T cells, or PBMCs provided the cDNA or gDNA that served as material.

Within the sample, this clone is medium-sized. Some clones are missing from TCRdb's copy, which holds only in-frame ones; the method was immunoSEQ multiplex PCR. The data hold about 150,000 clones, with roughly three quarters observed a single time. V was trimmed by 7 bases and J by 8 bases, leaving 21 bases between them. The germline CDR1 and CDR2 sequences are LNHDA and SQIVND (reference sequence). This CDR3 comprises 16 residues. The V gene is TRBV19, the J gene TRBJ1-6; perhaps TRBD1 as D (5 bases). This sequence originates from a man aged 50 or older with active or convalescent COVID-19. Specimen: peripheral blood. The DNA of the CDR3 is TGTGCCAGTACCCCGGCTACCGGCGGGGCGGATTCACCCCTCCACTTT. As protein: CASTPATGGADSPLHF.